This T cell receptor beta chain was retrieved from a study of blood T cell repertoires in COVID-19. Germline lookup yields CDR1 SGHTA and CDR2 FQGNSA. Between the trimmed V and J ends, which lost 1 base and 4 bases, there was a span of 15 bases. The CDR3 consists of 16 residues. Assay used: immunoSEQ multiplex PCR; TCRdb lists only in-frame clones, some missing. The table includes around 180,000 clones, approximately 81% detected once. This TCR was sampled from a person between 70 and 80 years old with COVID-19, enrolled during active disease. Sequences were obtained from peripheral blood. This chain links TRBV7-2 with TRBJ2-3; TRBD1 is a possible D gene (6 bases). The CDR3 spells CASSLGWQGSADTQYF. The CDR3 DNA reads as TGTGCCAGCAGCTTAGGTTGGCAGGGGAGCGCAGATACGCAGTATTTT.